These 7 T cell receptor beta chains came from one sample sequenced in a study of blood T cell repertoires in COVID-19. Profiled with immunoSEQ multiplex PCR; TCRdb holds only in-frame clones, not every one. The table shows some 400,000 clones, with around 87% occurring only once. Input material: PBMCs or T cells enriched from blood (not recorded which). The receptors here all came from a man younger than 45 who had recovered from COVID-19.

This clone has just one count. The V gene is TRBV29-1, the J gene TRBJ1-4; D not resolved. V dropped 5 bases and J dropped 5 bases, with 6 bases sitting between them. Germline V gene lookup returns CDR1 SQVTM and CDR2 ANQGSEA. There are 11 residues in the CDR3. The CDR3 loop is CSVTGNEKLFF. CDR3 sequence (DNA): TGCAGCGTTACGGGGAATGAAAAACTGTTTTTT.

The chain joins TRBV19 to TRBJ1-1; no reliable D call. This CDR3 is built from 12 residues. Trimming took 7 bases from V and 1 from J, leaving 7 bases between them. Germline V lookup: CDR1 LNHDA, CDR2 SQIVND (reference sequence). CDR3 in DNA: TGTGCCAGTATGTTCGGGAACACTGAAGCTTTCTTT. This sequence encodes CASMFGNTEAFF.

This chain uses TRBV9 with TRBJ1-5; 7 bases map to TRBD1. V shed 3 bases and J 6 bases; nucleotides not matched to a gene: 6. The germline V gene encodes CDR1 SGDLS and CDR2 YYNGEE. CDR3 length: 14 residues. The CDR3 DNA sequence: TGTGCCAGCAGCGCCCAGGGGGTCCTTCAGCCCCAGCATTTT. As protein: CASSAQGVLQPQHF.

V usage is TRBV4-3 and J usage is TRBJ1-6; no reliable D call. The V end was cut by 0 bases, the J end by 8 bases, with 8 bases between. CDR1 LGHNA and CDR2 YSLEER come from the germline V gene. This CDR3 has 14 amino acids. CDR3 DNA sequence: TGCGCCAGCAGCCAAGAAAGGAGGGATTCACCCCTCCACTTT. Its translation: CASSQERRDSPLHF.

The chain recombines TRBV11-2 with TRBJ2-7; possibly TRBD2 for D (6 bases). The germline CDR1 and CDR2 sequences are SGHAT and FQNNGV. Trimming removed 5 bases from V and 4 bases from J, with 12 bases in between. The CDR3 has 13 residues. CDR3 residues: CASSPQDYYEQYF. CDR3 in DNA: TGTGCCAGCAGCCCTCAGGACTATTACGAGCAGTACTTC.

As for this clone: The same CDR3 also results from other DNA sequences found in this sample. V gene TRBV5-1 combines with J gene TRBJ2-5; D call uncertain. The CDR3 loop spans 12 amino acids. V was trimmed by 4 bases and J by 2 bases, leaving 6 bases between them. CDR1 is SGHRS and CDR2 is YFSETQ in the germline V gene. The CDR3 loop reads CASSRTQETQYF. The CDR3 DNA follows: TGCGCCAGCAGCCGAACTCAAGAGACCCAGTACTTC.

CDR3 protein: CASSSGGRITYNEQFF. Written as DNA, the CDR3 is TGCGCCAGCAGCTCGGGGGGACGGATTACCTACAATGAGCAGTTCTTC. This rearrangement joins TRBV5-1 to TRBJ2-1; 7 bases are a match to TRBD2. The V segment lost 3 bases and the J segment 2 bases; nucleotides outside the gene matches: 8. Germline CDR1 reads SGHRS; CDR2 reads YFSETQ. CDR3 length equals 16 residues.